The sequence of this TCR beta chain was determined in a study of blood T cell repertoires in COVID-19. In the study overall: T cells, B-cell-depleted T cells, or PBMCs provided the cDNA or gDNA that served as material.

Participant reports of clinical history set cohort assignment. In the original processing: Counts of nucleated cells, estimated from reference gene primer amplification, were obtained. The assay was immunoSEQ multiplex PCR, and TCRdb's table has in-frame clones only and misses some. Clone size and V and J calls were adopted from that table, with D and trimming inferred from the DNA. The table includes 150,000 to 200,000 clones, around 82% detected once. The CDR3 covers 13 residues. Trimming shortened V by 3 bases and J by 2 bases, and 8 bases separated the two germline ends. The germline gives CDR1 DFQATT, CDR2 SNEGSKA (reference sequence).

Sequencing was carried out using PBMCs or T cells enriched from blood (not recorded which). The sequence came from a man between 40 and 49 years old who had recovered from COVID-19. The chain links TRBV20-1 to TRBJ1-3, with D possibly being TRBD1 (5 bases). Here the CDR3 DNA reads TGCAGTGCTAGTCAGGGAACTGGAAACACCATATATTTT. Translated: CSASQGTGNTIYF.